Included here is one T cell receptor beta chain sequence, with context. Its antigen is unknown. This sample was included in a study of T cell responses to AZD1222 COVID-19 vaccine. Here immunoSEQ multiplex PCR was the method, and the copy in TCRdb shows in-frame clones only, minus some. The table shows roughly 150,000 clones, with roughly 90% occurring only once. Study outcomes and limitations: Dominant CD4 TCR responses targeted spike regions 160-218 and 743-854. Only a handful of AZD1222 recipients tested seropositive at baseline. Of spike-specific TCRs, nearly half reportedly target regions left unmutated in variants.

The germline CDR1 and CDR2 sequences are SGHAT and FQNNGV. Trimming removed 5 bases from V and 7 bases from J; junction bases left unmatched: 14. The CDR3 extends over 16 amino acids. This sample comprised peripheral blood, obtained 28 days after the second AZD1222 dose. J is TRBJ2-3 and V is TRBV11-2; 8 positions agree with TRBD2. This clonotype originated in an adult who received the AZD1222 COVID-19 vaccine. As DNA, the CDR3 is TGTGCCAGCAGCGGAGGAGTTGGTAGCGGGACTCATACGCAGTATTTT. Its translation: CASSGGVGSGTHTQYF. Complete variable domain (other parts from reference TRBV11-2 and TRBJ2-3): EAGVAQSPRYKIIEKRQSVAFWCNPISGHATLYWYQQILGQGPKLLIQFQNNGVVDDSQLPKDRFSAERLKGVDSTLKIQPAKLEDSAVYLCASSGGVGSGTHTQYFGPGTRLTVL.